This T cell receptor beta chain was found in a study of cytomegalovirus exposure and HLA in healthy donors. Germline values: CDR1 SNHLY, CDR2 FYNNEI. Trimming at V came to 5 bases and at J to 3 bases, leaving 11 bases not matched to a gene. The CDR3 contains 16 residues. Whole-study results and caveats: TRBV6-2, TRBV6-3 and other indistinguishable V segments were excluded.

This PCR relied on a set of 60 Vbeta primers and 13 Jbeta primers. Assay used: immunoSEQ multiplex PCR; TCRdb lists only in-frame clones, some missing. Among 150,000 to 200,000 clones listed, about 80% were seen once. As regards this clone: Its specificity is unknown.

The clonotype comes from a woman aged 35 to 49 in good health and CMV-seronegative. V is TRBV2 and J is TRBJ2-3, with 7 bases fitting TRBD1. The sample comprised PBMCs. The CDR3 DNA reads TGTGCCAGCAGTAAGGCCTGGACAGGCCAGACAGATACGCAGTATTTT. Encoded protein: CASSKAWTGQTDTQYF.